The clone carrying this T cell receptor (beta chain) was seen ten or more times. TCRdb analysed the reads with MiXCR anew, one entry per CDR3 protein. The sample has 510,000 or so distinct CDR3 sequences, around 27% seen once. The record originates from a study of T cell repertoires in cytomegalovirus infection. With 5 bases removed from V and 5 bases from J, the gap between germline ends came to 9 bases. CDR1 is SGHTA and CDR2 is FQGNSA in the germline V gene. CDR3 size: 12 residues. The receptor was isolated from a human donor in good health (CMV status not recorded). Some clones in this sample may be carry-over from other donors' samples. V is TRBV7-2 and J is TRBJ1-2; no definite D call. Material: PBMCs. The CDR3 region is CASSPRGYGYTF. For the CDR3, the DNA is TGTGCCAGCAGCCCCCGCGGGTATGGCTACACCTTC.